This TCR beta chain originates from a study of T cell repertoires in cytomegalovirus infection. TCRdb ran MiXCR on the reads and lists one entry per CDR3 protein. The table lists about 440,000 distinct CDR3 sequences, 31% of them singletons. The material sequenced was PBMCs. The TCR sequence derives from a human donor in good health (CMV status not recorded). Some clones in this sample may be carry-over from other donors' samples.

The CDR3 DNA reads TGTGCCAGCAGCCCGACAGAATATAACTATGGCTACACCTTC. This encodes CASSPTEYNYGYTF. The chain uses TRBV7-9 and TRBJ1-2, with TRBD1 as a possible D gene (5 bases). V lost 5 bases and J lost 1, with 11 bases in between. This CDR3 region has 14 residues. Germline CDR1 and CDR2: SEHNR and FQNEAQ (reference sequence). The full variable domain, in which reference TRBV7-9 and TRBJ1-2 provide the parts outside the CDR3, is DTGVSQNPRHKITKRGQNVTFRCDPISEHNRLYWYRQTLGQGPEFLTYFQNEAQLEKSRLLSDRFSAERPKGSFSTLEIQRTEQGDSAMYLCASSPTEYNYGYTFGSGTRLTVV.